This is a list of T cell receptor beta chains from one sample in a study of blood T cell repertoires in COVID-19. The protocol was immunoSEQ multiplex PCR, while the TCRdb copy is restricted to in-frame clones and leaves out a portion. This table has some 130,000 clones, about 76% appearing once. Sequencing was performed on peripheral blood. The receptors derive from a man older than 75 with acute or convalescent COVID-19. Both conserved end residues are part of each CDR3. Fields, in order: J gene, D gene, V gene, clone size, CDR3 DNA, CDR3 protein. D genes are given only for firm matches. A clone size is listed for some rows: how often the clone was seen (once, few, many), or a class if it is expanded.

TRBJ2-1 - TRBV5-4 once TGTGCCAGCAGCTTGGGCAGGGATGGTGAGCAGTTCTTC CASSLGRDGEQFF
TRBJ2-5 TRBD1 TRBV19 - TGTGCCAGTAGTAGGTCAGGGGGAGTGAGTGAGACCCAGTACTTC CASSRSGGVSETQYF
TRBJ1-4 - TRBV5-1 - TGCGCCAGCAGCTTGCGAGTGATGGGGGGTGGAGAAAAACTGTTTTTT CASSLRVMGGGEKLFF
TRBJ2-1 - TRBV6-2/TRBV6-3 - TGTGCCAGCAGCTCGAGAGGGTTCAAGGCGGATGAGCAGTTCTTC CASSSRGFKADEQFF
TRBJ2-2 TRBD2 TRBV3-1/TRBV3-2 - TGTGCCAGCAGCCCCACTAGCGGGGGGGCCGGCGGGGAGCTGTTTTTT CASSPTSGGAGGELFF
TRBJ1-2 TRBD1 TRBV5-1 few TGCGCCAGCAGCCCTGGACAGGGCGGGGGCTACACCTTC CASSPGQGGGYTF
TRBJ2-2 TRBD1 TRBV6-4 - TGTGCCAGCAGACAGGGGGTGATCACCGGGGAGCTGTTTTTT CASRQGVITGELFF
TRBJ2-1 - TRBV18 - TGTGCCAGCTCACCAATAACCCCCGGGCAGTTCTTC CASSPITPGQFF
TRBJ1-1 - TRBV5-6 - TGTGCCAGCAGCTCGACAGGGAACACTGAAGCTTTCTTT CASSSTGNTEAFF
TRBJ2-7 - TRBV4-1 - TGCGCCAGCAGCCCCGAGGGGGGGACCTACGAGCAGTACTTC CASSPEGGTYEQYF
TRBJ2-1 - TRBV11-1 - TGTGCCAGCAGCCCCAGGGAACTCGGTGAGCAGTTCTTC CASSPRELGEQFF
TRBJ1-6 - TRBV3-1/TRBV3-2 - TGTGCCAGCAGCTCGGGAGCTAATAATTCACCCCTCCACTTT CASSSGANNSPLHF
TRBJ1-1 TRBD1 TRBV5-1 - TGCGCCAGCAGCGGCGGGGACAGGAACGAAGCTTTCTTT CASSGGDRNEAFF
TRBJ2-7 TRBD2 TRBV6-2/TRBV6-3 - TGTGCCAGCAGCCCCGGGACTAGTGCTGCGGAGCAGTACTTC CASSPGTSAAEQYF
TRBJ2-2 - TRBV5-6 - TGTGCCAGCAGCTTTTGGCCAGGGTTAACCGGGGAGCTGTTTTTT CASSFWPGLTGELFF
TRBJ1-5 - TRBV19 - TGTTCCAGGAGAAAAAGGGGAGGGAGCAATCAGCCCCAGCATTTT CSRRKRGGSNQPQHF
TRBJ1-1 - TRBV20-1 - TGCAGTGCTAGAGATACGCCGCCAGTCTTT CSARDTPPVF
TRBJ2-7 - TRBV4-3 - TGCGCCAGCAGCCAAGAATGGGGCGGTAACGAGCAGTACTTC CASSQEWGGNEQYF
TRBJ2-7 TRBD1 TRBV5-1 - TGCGCCAGCAGACGGCAGCCAAAGACAGGGATTAGCTCCTACGAGCAGTACTTC CASRRQPKTGISSYEQYF
TRBJ1-1 - TRBV6-2/TRBV6-3 - TGTGCCAGCAGTTACTCGAGCAGGGGGAACACTGAAGCTTTCTTT CASSYSSRGNTEAFF
TRBJ2-2 TRBD2 TRBV6-2/TRBV6-3 few TGTGCCAGCAGTTATAAAGCGGGGGGCCGGTACACCGGGGAGCTGTTTTTT CASSYKAGGRYTGELFF
TRBJ2-2 - TRBV19 - TGTGCCAGTAGTATAGGGACAGCAAACACCGGGGAGCTGTTTTTT CASSIGTANTGELFF
TRBJ2-5 TRBD1 TRBV6-5 - TGTGCCAGCAGTTCCCCAGGGGGCCGAGAGACCCAGTACTTC CASSSPGGRETQYF
TRBJ2-2 - TRBV4-3 - TGCGCCAGCAGGGGCAGGGCGAACACCGGGGAGCTGTTTTTT CASRGRANTGELFF
TRBJ1-6 - TRBV6-5 - TGTGCCAGCAGTTACAGGGGTAATACAGATTCACCCCTCCACTTT CASSYRGNTDSPLHF
TRBJ1-2 TRBD1 TRBV6-5 - TGTGCCAGCAGTTACCTCGGACAGGTCTCCCACTATGGCTACACCTTC CASSYLGQVSHYGYTF
TRBJ1-5 - TRBV19 - TGTGCCAGTAGAGGGAGGGCGCGGTATCAGCCCCAGCATTTT CASRGRARYQPQHF
TRBJ1-6 - TRBV7-9 medium-sized TGTGCCAGCAGCCCACAGGGCTATAATTCACCCCTCCACTTT CASSPQGYNSPLHF
TRBJ2-7 TRBD2 TRBV10-1 - TGCGCCAGCGGGGGGGTCCGGGAGAGGGGCGAGCAGTACTTC CASGGVRERGEQYF
TRBJ1-5 - TRBV2 - TGTGCCAGCAGTGAGCGGATTAGTGTTCAGCCCCAGCATTTT CASSERISVQPQHF
TRBJ2-7 TRBD1 TRBV5-1 - TGCGCCAGCAGCTTGCTCTCAGGACAGGGATTCTACGAGCAGTACTTC CASSLLSGQGFYEQYF
TRBJ1-2 - TRBV18 - TGTGCCAGCTCACCAGGCGGGCACGGCTACACCTTC CASSPGGHGYTF
TRBJ1-4 TRBD1 TRBV5-6 - TGTGCCAGCACTCGTCAGGGGGACAGACTCGTTCCGGTTAATGAAAAACTGTTTTTT CASTRQGDRLVPVNEKLFF